This TCR beta chain was recorded in a study of blood T cell repertoires in COVID-19. The study counted Cohort 3 donors as recovered given two negative PCRs, clearance, or symptom resolution. TCRdb's copy holds only in-frame clones and misses some; the assay was immunoSEQ multiplex PCR. The sample lists approximately 300,000 clones, around 90% occurring once. The receptor comes from a man aged 55-75 years who had recovered from COVID-19. Input material: PBMCs or T cells enriched from blood (not recorded which).

CDR3 DNA: TGTGCCAGTAGTATAGTTTGGAGCTCTGGGGCCAACGTCCTGACTTTC. This gives the protein CASSIVWSSGANVLTF. J is TRBJ2-6 and V is TRBV19; D gene unclear. V was cut by 1 base and J by 0 bases, with 7 bases left in between. Germline V CDR1 and CDR2: LNHDA, SQIVND (reference sequence). The CDR3 contains 16 residues. Complete variable domain (other parts from reference TRBV19 and TRBJ2-6): DGGITQSPKYLFRKEGQNVTLSCEQNLNHDAMYWYRQDPGQGLRLIYYSQIVNDFQKGDIAEGYSVSREKKESFPLTVTSAQKNPTAFYLCASSIVWSSGANVLTFGAGSRLTVL.